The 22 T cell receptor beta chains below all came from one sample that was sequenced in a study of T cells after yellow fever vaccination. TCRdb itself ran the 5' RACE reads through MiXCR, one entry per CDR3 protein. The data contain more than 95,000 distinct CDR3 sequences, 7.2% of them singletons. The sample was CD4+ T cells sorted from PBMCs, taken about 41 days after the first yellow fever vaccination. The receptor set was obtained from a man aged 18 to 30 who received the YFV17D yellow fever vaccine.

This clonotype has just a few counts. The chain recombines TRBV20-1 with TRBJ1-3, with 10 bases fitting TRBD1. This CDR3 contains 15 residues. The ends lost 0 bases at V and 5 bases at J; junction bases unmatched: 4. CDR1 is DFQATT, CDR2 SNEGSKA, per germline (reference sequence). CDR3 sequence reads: CSAREGQGFRNTIYF. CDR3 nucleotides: TGCAGTGCTAGAGAGGGACAGGGGTTTAGAAACACCATATATTTT.

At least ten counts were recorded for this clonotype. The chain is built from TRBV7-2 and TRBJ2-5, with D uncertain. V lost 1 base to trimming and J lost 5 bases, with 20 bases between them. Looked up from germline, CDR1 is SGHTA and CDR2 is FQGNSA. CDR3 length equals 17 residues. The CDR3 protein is CASSLGVLKEVWETQYF. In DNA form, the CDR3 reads TGTGCCAGCAGCTTAGGGGTTTTGAAGGAAGTATGGGAGACCCAGTACTTC.

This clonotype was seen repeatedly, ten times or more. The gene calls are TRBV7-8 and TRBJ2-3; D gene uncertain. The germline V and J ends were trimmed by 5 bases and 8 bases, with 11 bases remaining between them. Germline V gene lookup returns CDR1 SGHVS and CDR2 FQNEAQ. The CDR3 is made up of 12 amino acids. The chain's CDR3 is CASSPLQTTQYF. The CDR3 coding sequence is TGTGCCAGCAGCCCCCTCCAGACTACGCAGTATTTT.

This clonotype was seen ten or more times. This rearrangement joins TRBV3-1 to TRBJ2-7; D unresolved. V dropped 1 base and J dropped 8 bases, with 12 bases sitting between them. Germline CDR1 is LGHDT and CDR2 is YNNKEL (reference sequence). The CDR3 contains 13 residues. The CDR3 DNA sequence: TGTGCCAGCAGCCAAGGTACTTCTGGGAAGCAGTACGTC. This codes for CASSQGTSGKQYV.

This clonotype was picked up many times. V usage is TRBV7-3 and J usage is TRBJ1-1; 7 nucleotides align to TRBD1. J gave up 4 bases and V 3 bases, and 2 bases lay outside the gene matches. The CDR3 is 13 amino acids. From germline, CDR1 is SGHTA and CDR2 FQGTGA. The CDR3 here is CASSLTGTTEAFF. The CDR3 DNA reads TGTGCCAGCAGCTTGACAGGGACCACTGAAGCTTTCTTT. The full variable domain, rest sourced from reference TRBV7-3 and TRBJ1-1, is GAGVSQTPSNKVTEKGKYVELRCDPISGHTALYWYRQSLGQGPEFLIYFQGTGAADDSGLPNDRFFAVRPEGSVSTLKIQRTERGDSAVYLCASSLTGTTEAFFGQGTRLTVV.

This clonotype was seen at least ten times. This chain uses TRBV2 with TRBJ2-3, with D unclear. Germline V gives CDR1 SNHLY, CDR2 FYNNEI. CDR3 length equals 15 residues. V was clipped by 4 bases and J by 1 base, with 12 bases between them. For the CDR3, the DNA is TGTGCCAGCAGTGCCCGCTATGGAGGCACAGATACGCAGTATTTT. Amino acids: CASSARYGGTDTQYF.

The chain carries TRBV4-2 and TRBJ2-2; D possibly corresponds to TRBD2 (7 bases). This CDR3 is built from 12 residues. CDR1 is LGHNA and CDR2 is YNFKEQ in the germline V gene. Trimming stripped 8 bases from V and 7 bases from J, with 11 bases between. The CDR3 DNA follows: TGTGCCAGCGGGGGGGCTGTCGGGGAGCTGTTTTTT. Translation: CASGGAVGELFF.

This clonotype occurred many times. The CDR3, as DNA: TGTGCCAGCAGCCAAAACTATGTCGGCGGCTACACCTTC. Its translation is CASSQNYVGGYTF. V and J are TRBV3-1 and TRBJ1-2; D not resolved. The CDR3 length is 13 residues. Trimming took 2 bases from V and 8 from J, leaving 12 bases between them. Germline CDR1 reads LGHDT; CDR2 reads YNNKEL (reference sequence).

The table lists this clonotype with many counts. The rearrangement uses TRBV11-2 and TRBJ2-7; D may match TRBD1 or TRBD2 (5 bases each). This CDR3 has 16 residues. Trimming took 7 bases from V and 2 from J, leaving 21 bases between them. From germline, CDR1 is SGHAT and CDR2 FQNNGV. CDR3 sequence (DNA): TGTGCCAGCATCGTTATAGTCCGGGACGCGACCTACGAGCAGTACGTC. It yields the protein CASIVIVRDATYEQYV.

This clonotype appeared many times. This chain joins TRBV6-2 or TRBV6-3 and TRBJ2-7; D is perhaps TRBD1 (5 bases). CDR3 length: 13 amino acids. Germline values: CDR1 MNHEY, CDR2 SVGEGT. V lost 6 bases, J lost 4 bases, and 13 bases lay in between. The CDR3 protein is CASRRGQTYEQYF. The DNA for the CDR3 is TGTGCCAGCAGGCGCGGACAAACTTACGAGCAGTACTTC.

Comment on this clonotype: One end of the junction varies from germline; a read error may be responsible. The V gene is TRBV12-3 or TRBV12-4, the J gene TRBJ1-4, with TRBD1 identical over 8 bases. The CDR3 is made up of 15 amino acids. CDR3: CSSSPTGGANEKLFF. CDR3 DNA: TGTTCCAGCAGTCCTACAGGGGGGGCTAATGAAAAACTGTTTTTT.

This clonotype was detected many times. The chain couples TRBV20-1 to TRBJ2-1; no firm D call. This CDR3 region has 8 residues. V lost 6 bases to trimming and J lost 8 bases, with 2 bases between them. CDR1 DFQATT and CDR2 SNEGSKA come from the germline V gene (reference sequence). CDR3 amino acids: CSAYEQFF. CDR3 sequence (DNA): TGCAGTGCGTATGAGCAGTTCTTC.

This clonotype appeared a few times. Here the CDR3 DNA reads TGTGCCAGTAGAGCGCAGCTGAACACTGAAGCTTTCTTT. Its protein product is CASRAQLNTEAFF. The rearrangement uses TRBV19 and TRBJ1-1, with D uncertain. Deletions cut 6 bases from V and 0 bases from J, with 8 bases between. The length of the CDR3 is 13 residues. Germline V gives CDR1 LNHDA, CDR2 SQIVND (reference sequence).

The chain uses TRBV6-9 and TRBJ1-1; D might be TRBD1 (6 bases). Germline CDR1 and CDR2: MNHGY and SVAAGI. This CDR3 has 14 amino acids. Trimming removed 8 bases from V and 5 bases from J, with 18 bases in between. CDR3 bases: TGTGCCAGCCGAACGCCAGGGGCGGGGACTGAAGCTTTCTTT. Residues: CASRTPGAGTEAFF.

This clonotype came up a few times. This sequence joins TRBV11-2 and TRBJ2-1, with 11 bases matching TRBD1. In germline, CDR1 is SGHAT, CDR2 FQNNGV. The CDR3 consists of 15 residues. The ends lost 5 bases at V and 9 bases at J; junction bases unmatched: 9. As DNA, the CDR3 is TGTGCCAGCAGCCGCTTGTGGGGGACAGGGGGTGAGCAGTTCTTC. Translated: CASSRLWGTGGEQFF. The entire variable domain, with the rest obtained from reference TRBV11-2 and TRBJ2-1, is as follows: EAGVAQSPRYKIIEKRQSVAFWCNPISGHATLYWYQQILGQGPKLLIQFQNNGVVDDSQLPKDRFSAERLKGVDSTLKIQPAKLEDSAVYLCASSRLWGTGGEQFFGPGTRLTVL.

Here the CDR3 reads CASSQDLYGNTIYF. The CDR3 DNA follows: TGCGCCAGCAGCCAAGATCTGTACGGAAACACCATATATTTT. This rearrangement joins TRBV4-3 to TRBJ1-3; D not resolved. The CDR3 length is 14 residues. The V gene lost 0 bases and the J gene lost 4 bases, with 7 bases spanning the gap. Per the germline V gene, CDR1 is LGHNA and CDR2 is YSLEER.

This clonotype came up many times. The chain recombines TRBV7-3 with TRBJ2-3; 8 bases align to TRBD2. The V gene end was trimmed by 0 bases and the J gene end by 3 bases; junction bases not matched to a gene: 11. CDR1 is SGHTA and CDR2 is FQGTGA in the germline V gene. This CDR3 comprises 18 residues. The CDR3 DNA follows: TGTGCCAGCAGCTTAACGTCGCTGGCGGGGGGAGCAACAGATACGCAGTATTTT. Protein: CASSLTSLAGGATDTQYF. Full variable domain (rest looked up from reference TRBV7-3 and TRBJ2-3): GAGVSQTPSNKVTEKGKYVELRCDPISGHTALYWYRQSLGQGPEFLIYFQGTGAADDSGLPNDRFFAVRPEGSVSTLKIQRTERGDSAVYLCASSLTSLAGGATDTQYFGPGTRLTVL.

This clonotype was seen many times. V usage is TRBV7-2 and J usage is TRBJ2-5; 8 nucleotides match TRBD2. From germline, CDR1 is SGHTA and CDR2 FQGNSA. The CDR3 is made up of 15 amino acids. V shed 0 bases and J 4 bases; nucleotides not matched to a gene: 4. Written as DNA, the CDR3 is TGTGCCAGCAGCTTAGCGCCGGGGGGGGGAGAGACCCAGTACTTC. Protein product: CASSLAPGGGETQYF.

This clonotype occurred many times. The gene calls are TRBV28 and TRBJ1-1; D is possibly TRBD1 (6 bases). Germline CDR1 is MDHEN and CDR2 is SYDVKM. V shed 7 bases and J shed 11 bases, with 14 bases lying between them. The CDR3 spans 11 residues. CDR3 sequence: CASTNTGNAFF. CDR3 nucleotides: TGTGCCAGCACTAACACAGGGAACGCTTTCTTT.

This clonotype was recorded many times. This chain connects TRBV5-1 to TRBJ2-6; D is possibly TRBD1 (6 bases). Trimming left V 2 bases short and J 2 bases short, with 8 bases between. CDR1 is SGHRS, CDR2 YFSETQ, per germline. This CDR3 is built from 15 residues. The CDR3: CASSLQGPGANVLTF. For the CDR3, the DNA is TGCGCCAGCAGCTTACAGGGCCCTGGGGCCAACGTCCTGACTTTC.

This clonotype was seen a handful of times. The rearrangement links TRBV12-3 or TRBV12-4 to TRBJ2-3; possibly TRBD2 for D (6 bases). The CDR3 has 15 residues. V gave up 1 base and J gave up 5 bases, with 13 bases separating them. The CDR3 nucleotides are TGTGCCAGCAGTTTAGGGAGGCGGGGAGTAGATACGCAGTATTTT. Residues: CASSLGRRGVDTQYF.

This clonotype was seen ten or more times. The DNA for the CDR3 is TGTGCCAGCAGCTACCCGGGTCCCAGGGACGAGCAGTACGTC. Residues: CASSYPGPRDEQYV. The gene calls are TRBV28 and TRBJ2-7; possibly TRBD1 for D (5 bases). There are 14 residues in the CDR3. V was clipped by 6 bases and J by 5 bases, with 17 bases between them. CDR1 is MDHEN and CDR2 is SYDVKM in the germline V gene.